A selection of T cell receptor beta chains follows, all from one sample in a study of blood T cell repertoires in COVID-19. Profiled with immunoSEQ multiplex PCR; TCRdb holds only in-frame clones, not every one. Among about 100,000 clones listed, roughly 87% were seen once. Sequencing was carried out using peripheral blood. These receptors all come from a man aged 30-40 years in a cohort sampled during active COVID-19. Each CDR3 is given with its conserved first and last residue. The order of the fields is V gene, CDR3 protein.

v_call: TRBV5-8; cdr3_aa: CASSPWPHTGEGHYQPQHF
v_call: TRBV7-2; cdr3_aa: CASSLDGGTNEKLFF
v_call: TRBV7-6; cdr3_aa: CASSPRGGLDEQFF
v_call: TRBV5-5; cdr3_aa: CASSPRFPLDSSSGNTIYF
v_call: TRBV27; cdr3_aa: CASHGTSGVGEQFF
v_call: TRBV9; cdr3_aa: CASSVGLQGNQPQHF
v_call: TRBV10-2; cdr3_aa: CASSEYLAGGTSRETQYF
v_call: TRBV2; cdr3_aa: CASGDGSRGQETQYF
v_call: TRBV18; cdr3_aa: CASSPLGTGGQETQYF
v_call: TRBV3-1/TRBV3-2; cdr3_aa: CASSQQGDYNQPQHF
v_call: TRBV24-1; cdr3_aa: CATSSGRGGPYNEQFF
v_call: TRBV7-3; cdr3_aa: CASSQRSIRLAGGQTSTDTQYF
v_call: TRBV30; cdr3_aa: CAWSVAGEETQYF
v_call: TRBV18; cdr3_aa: CASSPAGRTYQPQHF
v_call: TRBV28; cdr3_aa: CASSPSRGTGNYGYTF
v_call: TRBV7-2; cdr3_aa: CASSLGGTSYSPLHF
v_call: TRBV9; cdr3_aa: CASSTGGLAGTYEQYF
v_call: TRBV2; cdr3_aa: CASQMAGGPYF
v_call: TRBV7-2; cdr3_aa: CASSPLAGGRFDTQYF
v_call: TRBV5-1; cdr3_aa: CASSLAGGQGNTIYF
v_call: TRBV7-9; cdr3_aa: CASTPPGQEVKATQHF
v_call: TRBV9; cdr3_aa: CASSVTLAGGGTDTQYF
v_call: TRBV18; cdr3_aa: CASSFPGQAFRKETQYF
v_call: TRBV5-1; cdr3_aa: CASSLEGGKSYEQYF
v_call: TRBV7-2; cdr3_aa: CASSSTMGQGVSPLHF
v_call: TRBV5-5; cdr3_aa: CASSHNTAFAAGEAFF
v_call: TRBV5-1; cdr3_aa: CASSLLGTGRQGELFF
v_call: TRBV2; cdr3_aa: CASSGPTGVYNYGYTF
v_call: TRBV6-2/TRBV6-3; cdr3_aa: CASSYLDRASQPQHF
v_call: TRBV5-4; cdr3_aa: CASSTTGGQVGNTIYF
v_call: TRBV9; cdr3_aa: CASSGGGMNSEKLFF
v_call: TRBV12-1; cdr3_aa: CASSYPGRMYNSPLHF
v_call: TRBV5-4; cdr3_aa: CASSLGGGGASDTQYF
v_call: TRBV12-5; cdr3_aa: CASGVLVYNEQFF
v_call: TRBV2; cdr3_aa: CASRLGGTGGQPQHF
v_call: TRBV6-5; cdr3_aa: CATNRGLAYEQYF
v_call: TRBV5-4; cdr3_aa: CASSSRDRVKNIQYF
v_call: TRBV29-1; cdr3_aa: CSVEVAALRTGELFF
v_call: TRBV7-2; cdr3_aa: CASSPDRGQPQHF
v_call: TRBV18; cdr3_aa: CASSPFGLETDTQYF
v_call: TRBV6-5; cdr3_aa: CASSYPESETQYF
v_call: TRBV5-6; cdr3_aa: CASSKRTGRTLGNSPLHF
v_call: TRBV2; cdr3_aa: CASSPGVLAEAFF
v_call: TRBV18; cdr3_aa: CASSQAGGDTQYF
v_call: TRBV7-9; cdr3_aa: CASSLQLSTDSGGYTF